This TCR beta chain was retrieved from a study of blood T cell repertoires in COVID-19. Per the germline V gene, CDR1 is MDHEN and CDR2 is SYDVKM. The CDR3 loop spans 12 amino acids. V lost 6 bases to trimming and J lost 3 bases, with 9 bases between them. Using immunoSEQ multiplex PCR, the repertoire was profiled, and TCRdb retains in-frame clones only, with some absent. Among over 250,000 clones listed, nearly 90% were seen once. Sequencing was performed on PBMCs or T cells enriched from blood (not recorded which). The TCR originated in an older woman who had recovered from COVID-19. This chain links TRBV28 with TRBJ2-7; D is undetermined. The CDR3 reads CASSPLNYEQYF. CDR3 in DNA: TGTGCCAGCAGCCCACTTAACTACGAGCAGTACTTC. Complete variable domain (other parts from reference TRBV28 and TRBJ2-7): DVKVTQSSRYLVKRTGEKVFLECVQDMDHENMFWYRQDPGLGLRLIYFSYDVKMKEKGDIPEGYSVSREKKERFSLILESASTNQTSMYLCASSPLNYEQYFGPGTRLTVT.